This is a list of T cell receptor beta chains from one sample in a study of beta chain features in type 1 diabetes. Some clones are missing from TCRdb's copy, which holds only in-frame ones; the method was immunoSEQ multiplex PCR. Here the sample spans almost 350,000 clones, roughly a tenth being singletons. Sequencing was performed on central memory CD4+ T cells from blood. The receptors shown here come from a man aged 25-45 years with type 1 diabetes. CDR3s include the opening cysteine and the closing phenylalanine or tryptophan. Fields, in order: V gene, D gene, clone size, J gene, CDR3 protein, CDR3 DNA. D genes are given only for firm matches. Where a row states a size, it is once, few, many or the class of an expanded clone; other rows omit it.

>TRBV30|-|few|TRBJ1-6
CAWSSGRSPLHF
TGTGCCTGGAGTTCTGGTCGATCACCCCTCCACTTT
>TRBV7-2|-|few|TRBJ2-7
CASSPPWAGAAYEQYF
TGTGCCAGCAGCCCCCCTTGGGCGGGGGCCGCCTACGAGCAGTACTTC
>TRBV9|TRBD1|-|TRBJ2-5
CASSAGTAPRETQYF
TGTGCCAGCAGCGCCGGGACAGCCCCCCGGGAGACCCAGTACTTC
>TRBV11-3|TRBD2|few|TRBJ2-3
CASSWSGGSTDTQYF
TGTGCCAGCAGCTGGAGCGGGGGATCCACAGATACGCAGTATTTT
>TRBV5-1|-|-|TRBJ2-1
CASSLGERGEQFF
TGCGCCAGCAGCTTGGGGGAACGGGGTGAGCAGTTCTTC
>TRBV19|-|few|TRBJ2-1
CASSPRDSRNEQFF
TGTGCCAGTAGTCCCCGGGACTCGCGGAATGAGCAGTTCTTC
>TRBV18|-|many|TRBJ2-7
CASSPSRPPEGEQYF
TGTGCCAGCTCACCAAGCCGACCCCCGGAGGGCGAGCAGTACTTC
>TRBV2|-|few|TRBJ2-5
CATSDFETQYF
TGTGCCACCAGTGATTTTGAGACCCAGTACTTC
>TRBV29-1|TRBD1|-|TRBJ2-7
CSVGTGGQDEQYF
TGCAGCGTTGGGACAGGGGGTCAAGACGAGCAGTACTTC
>TRBV27|-|few|TRBJ1-6
CASTSALNSPLHF
TGTGCCAGCACCTCAGCCCTGAATTCACCCCTCCACTTT
>TRBV7-2|-|few|TRBJ1-3
CASSPSDVGRNTIYF
TGTGCCAGCAGCCCGTCGGACGTAGGTCGAAACACCATATATTTT
>TRBV19|-|few|TRBJ2-4
CASSNSGEVQNIQYF
TGTGCCAGTAGTAACTCCGGCGAGGTCCAAAACATTCAGTACTTC
>TRBV7-8|-|many|TRBJ2-7
CASSFRQNSYEQYF
TGTGCCAGCAGCTTCCGACAGAACTCCTACGAGCAGTACTTC
>TRBV15|-|-|TRBJ1-2
CATSFTPGLGGYTF
TGTGCCACCAGCTTTACACCAGGGCTAGGTGGCTACACCTTC